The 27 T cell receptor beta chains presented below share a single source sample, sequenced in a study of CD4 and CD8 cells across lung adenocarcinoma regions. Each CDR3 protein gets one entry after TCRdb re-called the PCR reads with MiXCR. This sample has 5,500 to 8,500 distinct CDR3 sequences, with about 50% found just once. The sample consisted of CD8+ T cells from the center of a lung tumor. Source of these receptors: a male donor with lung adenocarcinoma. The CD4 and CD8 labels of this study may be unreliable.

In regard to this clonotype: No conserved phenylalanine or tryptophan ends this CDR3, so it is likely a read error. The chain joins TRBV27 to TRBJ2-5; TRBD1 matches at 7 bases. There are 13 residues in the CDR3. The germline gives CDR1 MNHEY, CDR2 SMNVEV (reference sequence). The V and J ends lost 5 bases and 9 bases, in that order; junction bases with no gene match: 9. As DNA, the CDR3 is TGTGCCAGCAGTGGCAGGGGGAAAGCGTCCCAGTACTCG. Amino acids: CASSGRGKASQYS.

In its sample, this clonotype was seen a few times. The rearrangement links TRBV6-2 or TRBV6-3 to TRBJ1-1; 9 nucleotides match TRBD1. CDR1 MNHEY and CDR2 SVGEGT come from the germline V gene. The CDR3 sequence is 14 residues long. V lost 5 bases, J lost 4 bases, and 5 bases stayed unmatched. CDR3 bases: TGTGCCAGCAGTCTACAGGGGGCCAGCACTGAAGCTTTCTTT. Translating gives CASSLQGASTEAFF.

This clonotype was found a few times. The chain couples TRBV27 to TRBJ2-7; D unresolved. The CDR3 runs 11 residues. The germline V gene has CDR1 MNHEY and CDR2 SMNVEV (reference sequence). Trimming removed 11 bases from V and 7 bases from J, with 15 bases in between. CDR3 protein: CAFCVVGEQYF. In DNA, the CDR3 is TGTGCCTTCTGCGTTGTGGGAGAGCAGTACTTC.

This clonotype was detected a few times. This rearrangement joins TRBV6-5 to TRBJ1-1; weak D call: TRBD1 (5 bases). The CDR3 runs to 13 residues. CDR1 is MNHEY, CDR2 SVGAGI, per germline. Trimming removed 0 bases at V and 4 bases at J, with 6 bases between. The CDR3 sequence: CASSYSTATEAFF. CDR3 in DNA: TGTGCCAGCAGTTACTCGACAGCCACTGAAGCTTTCTTT.

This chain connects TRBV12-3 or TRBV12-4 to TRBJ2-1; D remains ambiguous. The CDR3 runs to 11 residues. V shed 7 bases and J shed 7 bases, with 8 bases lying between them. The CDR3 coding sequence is TGTGCCAGCATGTCTCGGAATGAGCAGTTCTTC. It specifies CASMSRNEQFF.

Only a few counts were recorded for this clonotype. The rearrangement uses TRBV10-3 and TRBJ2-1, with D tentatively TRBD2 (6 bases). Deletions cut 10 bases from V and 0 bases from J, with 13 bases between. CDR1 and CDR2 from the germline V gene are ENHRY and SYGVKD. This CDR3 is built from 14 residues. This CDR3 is CATSAGSSYNEQFF. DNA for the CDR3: TGTGCCACCTCAGCGGGTAGCTCCTACAATGAGCAGTTCTTC.

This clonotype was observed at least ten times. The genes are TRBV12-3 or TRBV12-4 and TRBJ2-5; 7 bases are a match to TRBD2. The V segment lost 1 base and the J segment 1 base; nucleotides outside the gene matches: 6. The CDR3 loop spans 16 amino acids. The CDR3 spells CASSLDRGRAQETQYF. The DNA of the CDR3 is TGTGCCAGCAGTTTAGATCGGGGGAGGGCCCAAGAGACCCAGTACTTC.

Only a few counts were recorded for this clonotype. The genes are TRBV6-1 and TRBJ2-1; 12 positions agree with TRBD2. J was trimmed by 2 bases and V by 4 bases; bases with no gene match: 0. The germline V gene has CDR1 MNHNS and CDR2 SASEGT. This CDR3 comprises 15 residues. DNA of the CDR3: TGTGCCAGCAGTGGACTAGCGGGAGCCTACAATGAGCAGTTCTTC. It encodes CASSGLAGAYNEQFF.

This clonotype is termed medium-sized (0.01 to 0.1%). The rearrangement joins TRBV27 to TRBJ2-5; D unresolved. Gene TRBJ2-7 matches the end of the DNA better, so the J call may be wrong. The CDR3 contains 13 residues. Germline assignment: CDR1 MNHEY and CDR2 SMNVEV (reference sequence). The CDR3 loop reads CASSFRQDYEQYF. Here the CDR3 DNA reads TGTGCCAGCAGTTTCCGCCAGGACTACGAGCAGTACTTC.

CDR3 region: CASSYSTGYDTEAFF. Here the CDR3 DNA reads TGTGCCAGCAGTTACTCAACAGGGTATGACACTGAAGCTTTCTTT. The chain joins TRBV6-5 to TRBJ1-1, with a weak D call TRBD1 (6 bases). Germline CDR1 is MNHEY and CDR2 is SVGAGI. V lost 0 bases and J lost 3, with 11 bases in between. This CDR3 is built from 15 residues.

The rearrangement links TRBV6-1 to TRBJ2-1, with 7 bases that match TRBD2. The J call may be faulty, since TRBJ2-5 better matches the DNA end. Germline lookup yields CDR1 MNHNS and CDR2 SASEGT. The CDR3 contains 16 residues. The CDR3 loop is CASSGLLGGAGETQYF. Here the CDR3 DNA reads TGTGCCAGCAGTGGGTTGTTGGGAGGGGCGGGAGAGACCCAGTACTTC.

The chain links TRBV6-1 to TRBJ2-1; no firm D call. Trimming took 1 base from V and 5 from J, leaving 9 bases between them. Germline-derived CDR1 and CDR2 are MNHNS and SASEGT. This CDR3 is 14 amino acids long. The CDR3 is CASSEDRVDNEQFF. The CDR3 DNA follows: TGTGCCAGCAGTGAAGACCGGGTTGACAATGAGCAGTTCTTC.

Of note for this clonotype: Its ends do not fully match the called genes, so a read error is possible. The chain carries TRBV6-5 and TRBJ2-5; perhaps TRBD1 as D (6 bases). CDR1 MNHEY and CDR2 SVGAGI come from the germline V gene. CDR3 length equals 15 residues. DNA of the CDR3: TGTGCCAGGAGTTATGGGGGCCGCGGCCAAGATACGCAGTACTTC. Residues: CARSYGGRGQDTQYF.

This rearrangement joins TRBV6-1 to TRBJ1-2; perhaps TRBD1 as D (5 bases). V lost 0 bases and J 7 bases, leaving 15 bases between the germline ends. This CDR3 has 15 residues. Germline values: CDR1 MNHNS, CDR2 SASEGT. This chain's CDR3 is CASSEARGAYGGYTF. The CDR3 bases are TGTGCCAGCAGTGAAGCCCGGGGCGCTTACGGTGGCTACACCTTC.

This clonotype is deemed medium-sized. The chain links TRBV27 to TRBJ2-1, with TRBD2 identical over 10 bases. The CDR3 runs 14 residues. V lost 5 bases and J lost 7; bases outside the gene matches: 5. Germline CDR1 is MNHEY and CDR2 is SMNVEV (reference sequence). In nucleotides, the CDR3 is TGTGCCAGCAGTCTCATACTAGCGGGAAATGAGCAGTTCTTC. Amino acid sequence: CASSLILAGNEQFF.

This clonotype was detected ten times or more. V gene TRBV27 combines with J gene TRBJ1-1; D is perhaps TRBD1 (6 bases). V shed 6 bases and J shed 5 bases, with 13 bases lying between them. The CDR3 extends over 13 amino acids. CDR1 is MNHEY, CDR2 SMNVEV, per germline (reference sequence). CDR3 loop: CASRPSGETEAFF. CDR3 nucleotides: TGTGCCAGCAGGCCGTCAGGGGAAACTGAAGCTTTCTTT.

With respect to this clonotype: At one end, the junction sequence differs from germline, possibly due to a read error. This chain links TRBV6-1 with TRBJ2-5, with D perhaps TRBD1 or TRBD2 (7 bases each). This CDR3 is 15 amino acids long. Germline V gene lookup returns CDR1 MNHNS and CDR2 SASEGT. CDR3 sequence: CAGGEGGLDPETQYF. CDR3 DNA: TGTGCCGGGGGGGAAGGGGGCCTCGACCCAGAGACGCAGTATTTC.

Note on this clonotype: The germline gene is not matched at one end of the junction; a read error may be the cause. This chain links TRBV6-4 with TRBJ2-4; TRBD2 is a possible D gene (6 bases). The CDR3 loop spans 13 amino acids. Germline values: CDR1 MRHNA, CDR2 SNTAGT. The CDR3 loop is CATGTGAKDIQYF. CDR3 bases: TGCGCCACGGGGACGGGAGCCAAAGACATTCAGTACTTC.

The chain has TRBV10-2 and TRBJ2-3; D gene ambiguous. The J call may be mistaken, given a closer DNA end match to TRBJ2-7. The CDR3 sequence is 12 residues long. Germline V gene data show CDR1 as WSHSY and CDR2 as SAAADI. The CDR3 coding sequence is TGCGCCAGCAGGGACGCCAAGGATACGCAGTACTTC. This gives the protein CASRDAKDTQYF.

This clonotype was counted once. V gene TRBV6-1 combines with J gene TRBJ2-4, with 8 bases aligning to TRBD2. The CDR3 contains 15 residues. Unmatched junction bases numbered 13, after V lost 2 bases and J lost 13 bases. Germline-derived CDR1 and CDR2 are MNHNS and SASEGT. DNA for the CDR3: TGTGCCAGCAGTGAATCCAGCGGGAGCGTCAATGAGCAGTACTTC. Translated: CASSESSGSVNEQYF.

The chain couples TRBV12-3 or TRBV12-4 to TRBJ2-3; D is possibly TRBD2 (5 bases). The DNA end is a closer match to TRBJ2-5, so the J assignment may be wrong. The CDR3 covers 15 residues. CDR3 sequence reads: CASRPKRRDPDTQYF. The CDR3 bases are TGTGCCAGCAGACCGAAGCGGCGTGACCCCGATACCCAGTACTTC.

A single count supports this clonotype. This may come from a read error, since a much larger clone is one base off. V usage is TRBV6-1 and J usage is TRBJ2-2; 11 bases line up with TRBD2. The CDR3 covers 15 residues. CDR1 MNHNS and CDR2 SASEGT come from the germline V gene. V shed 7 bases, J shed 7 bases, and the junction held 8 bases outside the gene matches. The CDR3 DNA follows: TGTGCCAGCACTCCGACTAGCGGGGCCAGCGGGGAGCTGTTTTTT. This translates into CASTPTSGASGELFF.

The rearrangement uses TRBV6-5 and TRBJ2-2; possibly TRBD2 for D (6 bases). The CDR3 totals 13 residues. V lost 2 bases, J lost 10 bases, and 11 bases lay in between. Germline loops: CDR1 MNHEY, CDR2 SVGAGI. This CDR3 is CASSYRGSPELFF. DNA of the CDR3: TGTGCCAGCAGTTACCGGGGGAGTCCGGAGCTGTTTTTT.

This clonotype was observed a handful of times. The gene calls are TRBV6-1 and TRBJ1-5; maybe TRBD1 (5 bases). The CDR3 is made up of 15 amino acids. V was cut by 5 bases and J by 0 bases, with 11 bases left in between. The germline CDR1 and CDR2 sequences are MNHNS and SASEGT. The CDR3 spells CASSQGVASNQPQHF. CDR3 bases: TGTGCCAGCAGTCAGGGTGTCGCTAGCAATCAGCCCCAGCATTTT.

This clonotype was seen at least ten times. CDR3 DNA sequence: TGTGCCAGCAGCCCAGGACAGCTAATGAGCAAGTTCTTC. This encodes CASSPGQLMSKFF. V gene TRBV7-2 combines with J gene TRBJ2-1; tentatively, D is TRBD1 (6 bases). The V end lost 5 bases, the J end lost 14 bases, and 19 bases lay between the germline ends. The CDR3 loop spans 13 amino acids. CDR1 and CDR2 from the germline V gene are SGHTA and FQGNSA. Full variable domain (remainder filled in from reference TRBV7-2 and TRBJ2-1): GAGVSQSPSNKVTEKGKDVELRCDPISGHTALYWYRQSLGQGLEFLIYFQGNSAPDKSGLPSDRFSAERTGGSVSTLTIQRTQQEDSAVYLCASSPGQLMSKFFGPGTRLTVL.

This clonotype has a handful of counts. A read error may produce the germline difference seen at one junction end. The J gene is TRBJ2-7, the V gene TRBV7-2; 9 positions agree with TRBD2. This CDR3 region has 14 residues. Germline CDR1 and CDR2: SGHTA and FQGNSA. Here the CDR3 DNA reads TGTGCCAGCAACTTAGCGGGAGCTTACAATGAGCAGTACTTC. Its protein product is CASNLAGAYNEQYF.

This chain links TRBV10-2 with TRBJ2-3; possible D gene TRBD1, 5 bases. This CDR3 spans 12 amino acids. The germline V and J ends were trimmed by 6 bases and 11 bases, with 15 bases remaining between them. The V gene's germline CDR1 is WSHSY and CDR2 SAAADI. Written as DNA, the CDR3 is TGCGCCAGCAGGGACCGAATGGACATGCAGTATTTT. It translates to CASRDRMDMQYF.